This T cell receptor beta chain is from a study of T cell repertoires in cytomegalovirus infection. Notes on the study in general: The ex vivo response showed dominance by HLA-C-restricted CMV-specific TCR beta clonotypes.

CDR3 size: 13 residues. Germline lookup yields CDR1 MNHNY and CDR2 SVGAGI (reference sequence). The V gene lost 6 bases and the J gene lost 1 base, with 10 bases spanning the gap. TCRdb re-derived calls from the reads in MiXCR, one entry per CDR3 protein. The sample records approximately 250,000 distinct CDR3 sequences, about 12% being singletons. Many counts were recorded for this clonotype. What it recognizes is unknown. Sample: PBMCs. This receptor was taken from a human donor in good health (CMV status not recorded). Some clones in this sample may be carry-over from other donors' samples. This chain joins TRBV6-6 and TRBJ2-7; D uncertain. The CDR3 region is CASSRDMSYEQYF. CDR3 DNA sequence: TGTGCCAGCAGCCGCGACATGTCCTACGAGCAGTACTTC.